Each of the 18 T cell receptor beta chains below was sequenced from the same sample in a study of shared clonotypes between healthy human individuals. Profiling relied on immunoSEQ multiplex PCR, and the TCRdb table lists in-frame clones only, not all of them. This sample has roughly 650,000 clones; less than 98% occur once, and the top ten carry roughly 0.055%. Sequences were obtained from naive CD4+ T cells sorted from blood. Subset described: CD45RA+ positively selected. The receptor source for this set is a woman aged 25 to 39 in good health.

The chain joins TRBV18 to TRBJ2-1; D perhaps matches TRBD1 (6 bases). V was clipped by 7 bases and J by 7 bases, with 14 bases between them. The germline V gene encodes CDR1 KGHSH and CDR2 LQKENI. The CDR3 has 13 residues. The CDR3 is CASLPGQVNEQFF. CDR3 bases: TGTGCCAGCTTACCGGGACAAGTTAATGAGCAGTTCTTC.

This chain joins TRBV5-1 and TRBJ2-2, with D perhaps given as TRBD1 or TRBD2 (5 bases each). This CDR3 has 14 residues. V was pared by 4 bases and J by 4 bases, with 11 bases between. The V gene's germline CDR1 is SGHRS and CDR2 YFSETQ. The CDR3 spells CASSPGTATGELFF. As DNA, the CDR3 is TGCGCCAGCAGCCCGGGGACCGCCACCGGGGAGCTGTTTTTT.

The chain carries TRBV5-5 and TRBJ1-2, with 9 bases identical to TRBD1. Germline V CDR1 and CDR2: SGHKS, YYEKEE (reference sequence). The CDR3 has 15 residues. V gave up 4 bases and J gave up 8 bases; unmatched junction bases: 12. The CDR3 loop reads CASSKGADRGGGYTF. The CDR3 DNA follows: TGTGCCAGCAGCAAGGGCGCGGACAGGGGAGGCGGCTACACCTTC.

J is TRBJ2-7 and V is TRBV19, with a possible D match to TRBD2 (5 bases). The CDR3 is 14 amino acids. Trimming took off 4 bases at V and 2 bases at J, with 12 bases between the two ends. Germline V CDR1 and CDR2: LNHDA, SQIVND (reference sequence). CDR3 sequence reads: CASSTQSGTYEQYF. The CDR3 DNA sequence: TGTGCCAGTAGTACCCAAAGCGGAACCTACGAGCAGTACTTC.

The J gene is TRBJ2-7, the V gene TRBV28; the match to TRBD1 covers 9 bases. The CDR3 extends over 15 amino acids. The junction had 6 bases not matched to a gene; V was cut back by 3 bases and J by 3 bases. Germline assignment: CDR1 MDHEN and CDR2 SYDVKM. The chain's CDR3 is CASSFTGQGIYEQYF. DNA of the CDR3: TGTGCCAGCAGTTTTACGGGACAGGGTATCTACGAGCAGTACTTC.

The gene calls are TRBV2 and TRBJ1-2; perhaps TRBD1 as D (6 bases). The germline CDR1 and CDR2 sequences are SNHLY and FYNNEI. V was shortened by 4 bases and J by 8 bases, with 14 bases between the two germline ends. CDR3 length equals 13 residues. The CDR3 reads CASSGGPPEGYTF. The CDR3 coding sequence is TGTGCCAGCAGTGGGGGGCCCCCGGAGGGCTACACCTTC.

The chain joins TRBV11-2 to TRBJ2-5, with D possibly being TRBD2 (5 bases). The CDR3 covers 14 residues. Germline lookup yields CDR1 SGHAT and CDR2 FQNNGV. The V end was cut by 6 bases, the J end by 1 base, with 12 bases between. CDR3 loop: CASRKPGSQETQYF. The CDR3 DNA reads TGTGCCAGCAGAAAACCGGGGAGCCAAGAGACCCAGTACTTC.

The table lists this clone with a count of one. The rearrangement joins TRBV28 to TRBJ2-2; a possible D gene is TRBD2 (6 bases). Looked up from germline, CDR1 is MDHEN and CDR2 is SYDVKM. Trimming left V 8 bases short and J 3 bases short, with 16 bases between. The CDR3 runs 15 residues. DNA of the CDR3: TGTGCCAGCTATTCGGCGGGGAGGCACACCGGGGAGCTGTTTTTT. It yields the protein CASYSAGRHTGELFF.

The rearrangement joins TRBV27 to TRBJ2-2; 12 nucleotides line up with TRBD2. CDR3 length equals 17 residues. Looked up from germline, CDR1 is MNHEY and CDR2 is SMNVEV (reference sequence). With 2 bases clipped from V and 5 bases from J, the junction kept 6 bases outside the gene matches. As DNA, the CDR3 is TGTGCCAGCAGTTTACTCCGGACTAGCGGGAAGACCGGGGAGCTGTTTTTT. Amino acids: CASSLLRTSGKTGELFF.

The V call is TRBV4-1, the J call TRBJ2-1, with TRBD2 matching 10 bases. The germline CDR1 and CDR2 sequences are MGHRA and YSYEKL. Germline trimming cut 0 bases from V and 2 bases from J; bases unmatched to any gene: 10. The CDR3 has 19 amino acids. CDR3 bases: TGCGCCAGCAGCCAAGATTTAGGGGGACTAGCGTATACCTACAATGAGCAGTTCTTC. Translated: CASSQDLGGLAYTYNEQFF.

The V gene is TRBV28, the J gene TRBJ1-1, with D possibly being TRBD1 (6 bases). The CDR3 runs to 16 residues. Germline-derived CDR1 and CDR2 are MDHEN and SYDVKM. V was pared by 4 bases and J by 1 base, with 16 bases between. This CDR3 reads CASSYWTAPRNTEAFF. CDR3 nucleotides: TGTGCCAGCAGTTACTGGACAGCCCCAAGGAACACTGAAGCTTTCTTT.

The CDR3, as DNA: TGTGCCAGCAGCTTATTGGGCAGGGAGACCTATGGCTACACCTTC. Translated: CASSLLGRETYGYTF. The V call is TRBV5-4, the J call TRBJ1-2, with D perhaps matching TRBD1 (5 bases). The CDR3 loop spans 15 amino acids. The germline V gene has CDR1 SGHNT and CDR2 YYREEE (reference sequence). The V gene lost 2 bases and the J gene lost 4 bases, with 15 bases spanning the gap.

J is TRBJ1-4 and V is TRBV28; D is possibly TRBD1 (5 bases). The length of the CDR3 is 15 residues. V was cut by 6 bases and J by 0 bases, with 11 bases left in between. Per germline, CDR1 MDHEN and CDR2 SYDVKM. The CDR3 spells CASSEGFATNEKLFF. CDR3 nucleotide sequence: TGTGCCAGCAGCGAGGGGTTTGCAACTAATGAAAAACTGTTTTTT.

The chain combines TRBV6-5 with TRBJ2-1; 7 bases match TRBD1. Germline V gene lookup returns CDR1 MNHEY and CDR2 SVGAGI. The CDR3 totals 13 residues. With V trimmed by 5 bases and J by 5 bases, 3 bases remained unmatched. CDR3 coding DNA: TGTGCCAGCAGTCTAGACAGGGACAATGAGCAGTTCTTC. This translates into CASSLDRDNEQFF.

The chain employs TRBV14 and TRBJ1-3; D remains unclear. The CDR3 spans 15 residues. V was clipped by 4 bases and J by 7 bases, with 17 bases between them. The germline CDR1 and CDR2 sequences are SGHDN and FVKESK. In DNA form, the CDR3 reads TGTGCCAGCAGCCCACGACCAATGGAAACCAACACCATATATTTT. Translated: CASSPRPMETNTIYF.

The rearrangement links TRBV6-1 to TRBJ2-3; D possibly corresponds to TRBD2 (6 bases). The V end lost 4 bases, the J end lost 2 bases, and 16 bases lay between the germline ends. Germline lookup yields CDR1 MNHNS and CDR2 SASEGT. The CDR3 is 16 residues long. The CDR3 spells CASSGRVLSYTDTQYF. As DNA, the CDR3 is TGTGCCAGCAGTGGGAGGGTGCTCTCCTACACAGATACGCAGTATTTT.

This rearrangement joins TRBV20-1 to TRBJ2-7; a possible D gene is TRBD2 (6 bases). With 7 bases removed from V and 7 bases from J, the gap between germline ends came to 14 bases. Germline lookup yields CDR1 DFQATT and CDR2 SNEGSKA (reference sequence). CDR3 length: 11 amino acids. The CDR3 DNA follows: TGCAGTGTCAGCGGGCTGAAGGAGCAGTACTTC. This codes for CSVSGLKEQYF.

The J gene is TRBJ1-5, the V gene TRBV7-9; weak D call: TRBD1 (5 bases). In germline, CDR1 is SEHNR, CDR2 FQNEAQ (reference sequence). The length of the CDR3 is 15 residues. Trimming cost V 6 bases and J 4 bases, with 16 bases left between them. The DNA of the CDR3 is TGTGCCAGCAGTCTCGGGGGGGTAGGAAATCAGCCCCAGCATTTT. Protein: CASSLGGVGNQPQHF.